These T cell receptor beta chains were read from a single sample in a study of cytotoxic CD8 clonotypes in ibrutinib-treated CLL. Sequencing used immunoSEQ multiplex PCR; TCRdb keeps in-frame clones, though not all of them. The sample has nearly 300,000 clones; less than 85% are singletons. Sequences were derived from PBMCs, sampled at disease progression, from a patient treated with ibrutinib. Source of these receptors: a human donor with chronic lymphocytic leukemia. The CDR3 runs from the conserved cysteine through the conserved F or W. Each record gives: D gene, J gene, clone size, V gene, CDR3 DNA, CDR3 protein. D genes are given only for firm matches. The size entry is marked missing in some rows and otherwise reads once, few, many or a size class.

D gene: NA; J gene: TRBJ1-2; clone size: NA; V gene: TRBV5-8; CDR3 DNA: TGTGCCAGCAGCTCATGGGGGTATACGCATGGCTACACCTTC; CDR3 protein: CASSSWGYTHGYTF
D gene: NA; J gene: TRBJ2-3; clone size: NA; V gene: TRBV7-8; CDR3 DNA: TGTGTCGTTAGGGGGATTCCCAGGGCAGATACGCAGTATTTT; CDR3 protein: CVVRGIPRADTQYF
D gene: NA; J gene: TRBJ2-1; clone size: NA; V gene: TRBV2; CDR3 DNA: TGTGCCAGCAGTGAAGCGCTTCGACCCCTCAATGAGCAGTTCTTC; CDR3 protein: CASSEALRPLNEQFF
D gene: TRBD1; J gene: TRBJ1-5; clone size: NA; V gene: TRBV9; CDR3 DNA: TGTGCCAGCAGCGTAGGAGGAGGGGGCGACGGTCAGCCCCAGCATTTT; CDR3 protein: CASSVGGGGDGQPQHF
D gene: NA; J gene: TRBJ2-5; clone size: NA; V gene: TRBV10-1; CDR3 DNA: TGCGCCAGCAGTGAGTCGTGGGAGACCCAGTACTTC; CDR3 protein: CASSESWETQYF
D gene: TRBD1; J gene: TRBJ1-1; clone size: NA; V gene: TRBV18; CDR3 DNA: TGTGCCAGCTCAACAAACCTACAGGGGAGCACTGAAGCTTTCTTT; CDR3 protein: CASSTNLQGSTEAFF
D gene: NA; J gene: TRBJ1-2; clone size: NA; V gene: TRBV5-5; CDR3 DNA: TGTGCCAGCAGCTTAAACCTTACCCCCTATGGCTACACCTTC; CDR3 protein: CASSLNLTPYGYTF
D gene: TRBD2; J gene: TRBJ2-7; clone size: NA; V gene: TRBV19; CDR3 DNA: TGTGCCAGTAGTTTAGTTAGCGGGAGCTACGAGCAGTACTTC; CDR3 protein: CASSLVSGSYEQYF
D gene: NA; J gene: TRBJ2-1; clone size: few; V gene: TRBV5-4; CDR3 DNA: TGTGCCAGCAGAGGAGAGCTGTACACGGCCTACAATGAGCAGTTCTTC; CDR3 protein: CASRGELYTAYNEQFF
D gene: TRBD1; J gene: TRBJ1-2; clone size: many; V gene: TRBV13; CDR3 DNA: TGTGCCAGCAGCCGAGAGACGGGACAGGTGGTAGTCTATGGCTACACCTTC; CDR3 protein: CASSRETGQVVVYGYTF
D gene: NA; J gene: TRBJ2-7; clone size: few; V gene: TRBV28; CDR3 DNA: TGTGCCAGCAGTTTACCGAGTGAGCAGTACTTC; CDR3 protein: CASSLPSEQYF
D gene: TRBD2; J gene: TRBJ2-5; clone size: NA; V gene: TRBV11-2; CDR3 DNA: TGTGCCAGCAGCTTAGATGGGAGACTAGCGGGAGAGTCCCTAGGGGAGACCCAGTACTTC; CDR3 protein: CASSLDGRLAGESLGETQYF
D gene: NA; J gene: TRBJ2-1; clone size: NA; V gene: TRBV6-1; CDR3 DNA: TGTGCCAGCAGTGAGGGCAGCAGCTCCTACAATGAGCAGTTCTTC; CDR3 protein: CASSEGSSSYNEQFF
D gene: TRBD1; J gene: TRBJ2-7; clone size: NA; V gene: TRBV19; CDR3 DNA: TGTGCCAGTAGTACCGCCCGGACAGGGAAAAAGGACGAGCAGTACTTC; CDR3 protein: CASSTARTGKKDEQYF
D gene: NA; J gene: TRBJ1-1; clone size: NA; V gene: TRBV7-2; CDR3 DNA: TGTGCCAGCAGCTTAGCTATCACTGAAGCTTTCTTT; CDR3 protein: CASSLAITEAFF
D gene: TRBD2; J gene: TRBJ2-7; clone size: NA; V gene: TRBV15; CDR3 DNA: TGTGCCACCAGCAGAGATCGTAGCGGGGGGGCCAGTATCTACGAGCAGTACTTC; CDR3 protein: CATSRDRSGGASIYEQYF
D gene: NA; J gene: TRBJ2-5; clone size: NA; V gene: TRBV5-1; CDR3 DNA: TGCGCCAGCAGCTTGGCCGGTCAGGGCGAGACCCAGTACTTC; CDR3 protein: CASSLAGQGETQYF
D gene: NA; J gene: TRBJ2-1; clone size: NA; V gene: TRBV5-4; CDR3 DNA: TGCGCCAGCAGCCAAGCTGCGGATGCGTCTGAGCAGTTCTTC; CDR3 protein: CASSQAADASEQFF
D gene: NA; J gene: TRBJ1-2; clone size: NA; V gene: TRBV15; CDR3 DNA: TGTGCCACCAGCAGCAGGGACCCGGGCTATGGCTACACCTTC; CDR3 protein: CATSSRDPGYGYTF